The T cell receptor beta chain under discussion was sequenced for a study of T-cell reconstitution after alpha-beta-depleted transplantation in children. Trimming took off 3 bases at V and 1 base at J, with 12 bases between the two ends. Germline values: CDR1 KGHSH, CDR2 LQKENI. This CDR3 has 16 residues. TCRbeta library construction was performed incorporating unique molecular identifiers. One entry per CDR3 protein results from TCRdb running MiXCR on the PCR reads. The table has fewer than 750,000 distinct CDR3 sequences, roughly 30% seen once. Concerning this clonotype: Its antigen is still unknown.

Study-wide results and limits: Reported findings indicate that, about two months after transplant, alpha-beta T cells came from several hundred expanded clones, which were derived from non-depleted graft cells. Newly produced T cells mostly accounted for T-cell counts and diversity one year post-transplant.

The chain has TRBV18 and TRBJ2-2, with D uncertain. The sequence was collected from a boy younger than two with Wiskott-Aldrich syndrome, due to receive a stem cell transplant. The source material was PBMCs, sampled before TCRalphabeta/CD19-depleted stem cell transplant. The CDR3 coding sequence is TGTGCCAGCTCACCTCAAGATATAGGGAACACCGGGGAGCTGTTTTTT. Translation: CASSPQDIGNTGELFF.